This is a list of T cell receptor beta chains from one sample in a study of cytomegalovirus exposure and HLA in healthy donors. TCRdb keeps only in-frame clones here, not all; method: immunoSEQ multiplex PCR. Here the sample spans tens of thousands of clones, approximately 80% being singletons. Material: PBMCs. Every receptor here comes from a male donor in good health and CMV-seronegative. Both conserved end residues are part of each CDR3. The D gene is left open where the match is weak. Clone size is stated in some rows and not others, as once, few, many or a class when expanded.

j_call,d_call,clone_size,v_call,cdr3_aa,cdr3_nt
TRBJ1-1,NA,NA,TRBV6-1,CASRDGGDTEAFF,TGTGCCAGCAGAGACGGGGGGGACACTGAAGCTTTCTTT
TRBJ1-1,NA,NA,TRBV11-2,CASSLTRLGVTEAFF,TGTGCCAGCAGCTTAACGCGGTTAGGGGTCACTGAAGCTTTCTTT
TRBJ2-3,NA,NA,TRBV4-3,CASSQDTSPNPADTQYF,TGCGCCAGCAGCCAAGATACTAGCCCAAACCCGGCAGATACGCAGTATTTT
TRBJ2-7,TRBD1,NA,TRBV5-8,CASNSTGWRTGYEQYF,TGTGCCAGCAACTCGACAGGGTGGCGGACTGGGTACGAGCAGTACTTC
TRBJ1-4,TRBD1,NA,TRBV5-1,CASSGTTGAGEKLFF,TGCGCCAGCAGCGGTACGACAGGGGCAGGTGAAAAACTGTTTTTT
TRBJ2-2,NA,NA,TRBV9,CASSVLANTGELFF,TGTGCCAGCAGCGTACTAGCGAACACCGGGGAGCTGTTTTTT
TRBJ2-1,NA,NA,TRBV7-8,CASCGQGNYNEQFF,TGTGCCAGCTGCGGCCAGGGCAACTACAATGAGCAGTTCTTC
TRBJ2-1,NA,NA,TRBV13,CASSLAGVDEQFF,TGTGCCAGCAGCTTAGCGGGGGTCGATGAGCAGTTCTTC
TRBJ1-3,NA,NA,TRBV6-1,CASRRPGGNAIYF,TGTGCCAGCAGACGGCCAGGAGGAAACGCCATATATTTT
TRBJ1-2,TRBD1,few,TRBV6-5,CASKRNQGALDGYTF,TGTGCCAGCAAACGCAACCAGGGGGCTTTGGATGGCTACACCTTC
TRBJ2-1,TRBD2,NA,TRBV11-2,CASSLRTSGGSYNEQFF,TGTGCCAGCAGCTTAAGGACTAGCGGGGGCTCCTACAATGAGCAGTTCTTC
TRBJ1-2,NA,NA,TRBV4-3,CASSHRGSDGYTF,TGCGCCAGCAGCCACCGCGGGTCAGATGGCTACACCTTC